Shown below are 20 T cell receptor beta chains from a single sample sequenced in a study of fetal regulatory T cell absence and autoimmunity. Produced via immunoSEQ multiplex PCR; TCRdb's table is partial and in-frame only. The repertoire holds about 95,000 clones, approximately 79% seen once, with 2% in the top ten. Sequencing was performed on pancreas tissue. The receptor source for this set is a male donor with IPEX syndrome.

The rearrangement links TRBV11-3 to TRBJ2-2; D remains ambiguous. This CDR3 spans 13 amino acids. Trimming cost V 5 bases and J 3 bases, with 7 bases left between them. Per the germline V gene, CDR1 is SGHNT and CDR2 is YENEEA. The CDR3 sequence is CASSPLDTGELFF. The CDR3 coding sequence is TGTGCCAGCAGCCCTTTGGACACCGGGGAGCTGTTTTTT.

In this sample, this clone turned up once. V is TRBV27 and J is TRBJ1-4; 7 bases map to TRBD1. In germline, CDR1 is MNHEY, CDR2 SMNVEV (reference sequence). This CDR3 region has 16 residues. The V segment lost 3 bases and the J segment 3 bases; nucleotides outside the gene matches: 7. The CDR3 sequence is CASSFVRGKANEKLFF. CDR3 DNA: TGTGCCAGCAGTTTCGTCAGGGGGAAAGCTAATGAAAAACTGTTTTTT.

The rearrangement uses TRBV30 and TRBJ1-6; D is uncertain. V was clipped by 3 bases and J by 4 bases, with 10 bases between them. This CDR3 contains 14 residues. Germline V gene data show CDR1 as GTSNPN and CDR2 as SVGIG (reference sequence). In DNA, the CDR3 is TGTGCCTGGAGCGACGGCCGATATAATTCACCCCTCCACTTT. Its protein is CAWSDGRYNSPLHF.

This chain uses TRBV5-5 with TRBJ2-7; D is uncertain. Germline CDR1 is SGHKS and CDR2 is YYEKEE (reference sequence). CDR3 length: 12 amino acids. With 2 bases removed from V and 3 bases from J, the gap between germline ends came to 6 bases. The CDR3 nucleotides read TGTGCCAGCAGCTTCTCGGACTACGAGCAGTACTTC. Protein: CASSFSDYEQYF.

The chain uses TRBV6-1 and TRBJ2-1; 11 bases are shared with TRBD2. V shed 7 bases and J 8 bases; nucleotides not matched to a gene: 7. This CDR3 is 14 amino acids long. Germline V gives CDR1 MNHNS, CDR2 SASEGT. CDR3: CASTIAGGIDEQFF. The DNA for the CDR3 is TGTGCCAGCACCATAGCGGGAGGGATCGATGAGCAGTTCTTC.

The chain employs TRBV5-8 and TRBJ2-5, with TRBD1 matching over 9 bases. Germline lookup yields CDR1 SGHTS and CDR2 YDEGEE. This CDR3 is built from 14 residues. The J segment lost 4 bases and the V segment lost 4 bases, leaving 5 bases of the junction unmatched. The CDR3 bases are TGTGCCAGCAGCACGGGACAGGGCAGAGAGACCCAGTACTTC. Residues: CASSTGQGRETQYF.

This clone was detected once. CDR3 DNA: TGTGCCAGCAGTTGGACTAGCGGGAGGGCAGAGACCCAGTACTTC. It yields the protein CASSWTSGRAETQYF. The V and J genes are TRBV27 and TRBJ2-5; 15 bases map to TRBD2. Trimming cost V 4 bases and J 4 bases; bases outside gene matches: 1. Per the germline V gene, CDR1 is MNHEY and CDR2 is SMNVEV (reference sequence). The CDR3 has 15 residues.

Only a few counts were recorded for this clone. This chain links TRBV13 with TRBJ2-7, with 13 bases fitting TRBD2. Germline V gene lookup returns CDR1 PRHDT and CDR2 FYEKMQ (reference sequence). There are 17 residues in the CDR3. After removal of 0 bases from V and 3 bases from J, the junction contained 5 bases not matched to a gene. The CDR3 DNA follows: TGTGCCAGCAGCTTAGGGACTAGCGGGGGGAACGTCTACGAGCAGTACTTC. This encodes CASSLGTSGGNVYEQYF.

The V call is TRBV7-8, the J call TRBJ2-5; 14 bases align to TRBD2. The CDR3 is 18 amino acids. The V segment lost 5 bases and the J segment 0 bases; nucleotides outside the gene matches: 8. Looked up from germline, CDR1 is SGHVS and CDR2 is FQNEAQ. The CDR3 here is CASSPPGLAGAYQETQYF. In nucleotides, the CDR3 is TGTGCCAGCAGCCCCCCGGGACTAGCGGGAGCCTACCAAGAGACCCAGTACTTC.

The chain combines TRBV6-6 with TRBJ2-2; 7 nucleotides agree with TRBD1. The trim removed 6 bases at V and 1 base at J, leaving 5 bases unmatched. The CDR3 totals 15 residues. Germline CDR1 is MNHNY and CDR2 is SVGAGI (reference sequence). As DNA, the CDR3 is TGTGCCAGCAGGGGGTGGACAGGGAACACCGGGGAGCTGTTTTTT. This gives the protein CASRGWTGNTGELFF.

This clone has just one count. A much larger clone is a single base away; this may be a read error. The chain joins TRBV11-2 to TRBJ1-1; no clear D gene. V was shortened by 3 bases and J by 1 base, with 3 bases between the two germline ends. CDR3 length: 12 amino acids. From germline, CDR1 is SGHAT and CDR2 FQNNGV. The CDR3 nucleotides are TGTGCCAGCAGCTTTCAGAACACTGAAGCTTTCTTT. It specifies CASSFQNTEAFF.

The chain is built from TRBV19 and TRBJ1-6; D is unresolved. CDR1 is LNHDA and CDR2 is SQIVND in the germline V gene (reference sequence). Between the trimmed V and J ends, which lost 7 bases and 5 bases, there was a span of 21 bases. This CDR3 is 17 amino acids long. CDR3 sequence (DNA): TGTGCCAGTACCCCTCAGAGTGATTCTTTTAATAATTCACCCCTCCACTTT. It translates to CASTPQSDSFNNSPLHF.

The rearrangement uses TRBV11-2 and TRBJ2-1, with a tentative D call TRBD1 (6 bases). The CDR3 consists of 14 residues. V lost 5 bases to trimming and J lost 3 bases, with 11 bases between them. Germline-derived CDR1 and CDR2 are SGHAT and FQNNGV. CDR3: CASSPGASYNEQFF. For the CDR3, the DNA is TGTGCCAGCAGCCCAGGGGCTAGCTACAATGAGCAGTTCTTC.

The rearrangement joins TRBV10-1 to TRBJ2-3, with TRBD2 matching over 9 bases. This CDR3 contains 17 residues. Germline CDR1 and CDR2: WNHNN and SYGVQD (reference sequence). The trim removed 3 bases at V and 2 bases at J, leaving 9 bases unmatched. The CDR3 loop reads CASSERGLAGTTDTQYF. CDR3 in DNA: TGCGCCAGCAGTGAACGTGGGCTAGCGGGGACCACAGATACGCAGTATTTT.

V is TRBV7-2 and J is TRBJ2-2; D is uncertain. Germline V gives CDR1 SGHTA, CDR2 FQGNSA. The CDR3 loop spans 16 amino acids. Trimming took off 3 bases at V and 0 bases at J, with 11 bases between the two ends. The CDR3 coding sequence is TGTGCCAGCAGCTTGAGGTGGTTCGCGAACACCGGGGAGCTGTTTTTT. Translated: CASSLRWFANTGELFF.

There are a few counts of this clone. The chain uses TRBV30 and TRBJ1-2; 9 nucleotides line up with TRBD1. CDR1 and CDR2 (germline): GTSNPN, SVGIG (reference sequence). This CDR3 has 12 amino acids. The trim removed 4 bases at V and 5 bases at J, leaving 2 bases unmatched. CDR3: CAWTQGAYGYTF. The CDR3 nucleotides read TGTGCCTGGACACAGGGGGCTTATGGCTACACCTTC.

This clone was counted once. The chain links TRBV6-5 to TRBJ2-1; 10 positions match TRBD2. Germline V lookup: CDR1 MNHEY, CDR2 SVGAGI. The CDR3 loop spans 13 amino acids. Trimming took 5 bases from V and 5 from J; bases not matched to a gene: 0. The CDR3 is CASSGLADNEQFF. For the CDR3, the DNA is TGTGCCAGCAGTGGACTAGCGGACAATGAGCAGTTCTTC.

This chain connects TRBV28 to TRBJ2-7; D might be TRBD1 (6 bases). The germline V gene has CDR1 MDHEN and CDR2 SYDVKM. V was cut by 7 bases and J by 5 bases, with 15 bases left in between. This CDR3 comprises 13 residues. The DNA of the CDR3 is TGTGCCAGCAAGAAAAGGGGGTTGCACGAGCAGTACTTC. Translated: CASKKRGLHEQYF.

The chain has TRBV27 and TRBJ1-1, with D perhaps matching TRBD1 (5 bases). Germline CDR1 is MNHEY and CDR2 is SMNVEV (reference sequence). V gave up 4 bases and J gave up 8 bases, with 14 bases separating them. The CDR3 sequence is 13 residues long. The CDR3 sequence is CASSYLGEAEAFF. For the CDR3, the DNA is TGTGCCAGCAGTTACCTAGGGGAGGCGGAAGCTTTCTTT.

This clone was counted once. The rearrangement links TRBV19 to TRBJ1-2, with D uncertain. V shed 5 bases and J shed 4 bases, with 14 bases lying between them. The CDR3 runs to 14 residues. The germline CDR1 and CDR2 sequences are LNHDA and SQIVND (reference sequence). CDR3 loop: CASSPLLQLYGYTF. CDR3 DNA sequence: TGTGCCAGTAGTCCGTTACTTCAGCTCTATGGCTACACCTTC.